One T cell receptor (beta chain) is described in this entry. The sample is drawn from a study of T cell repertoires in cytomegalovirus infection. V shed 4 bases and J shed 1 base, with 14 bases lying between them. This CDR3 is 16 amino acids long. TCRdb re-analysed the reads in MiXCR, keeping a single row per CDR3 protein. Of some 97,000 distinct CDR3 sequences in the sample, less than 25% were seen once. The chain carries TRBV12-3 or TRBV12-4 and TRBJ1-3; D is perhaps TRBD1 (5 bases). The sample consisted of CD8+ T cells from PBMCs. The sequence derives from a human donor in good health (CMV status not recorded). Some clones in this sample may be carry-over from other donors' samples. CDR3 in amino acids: CASSSHLTGSGNTIYF. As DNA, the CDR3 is TGTGCCAGCAGTTCCCACCTTACAGGATCTGGAAACACCATATATTTT.